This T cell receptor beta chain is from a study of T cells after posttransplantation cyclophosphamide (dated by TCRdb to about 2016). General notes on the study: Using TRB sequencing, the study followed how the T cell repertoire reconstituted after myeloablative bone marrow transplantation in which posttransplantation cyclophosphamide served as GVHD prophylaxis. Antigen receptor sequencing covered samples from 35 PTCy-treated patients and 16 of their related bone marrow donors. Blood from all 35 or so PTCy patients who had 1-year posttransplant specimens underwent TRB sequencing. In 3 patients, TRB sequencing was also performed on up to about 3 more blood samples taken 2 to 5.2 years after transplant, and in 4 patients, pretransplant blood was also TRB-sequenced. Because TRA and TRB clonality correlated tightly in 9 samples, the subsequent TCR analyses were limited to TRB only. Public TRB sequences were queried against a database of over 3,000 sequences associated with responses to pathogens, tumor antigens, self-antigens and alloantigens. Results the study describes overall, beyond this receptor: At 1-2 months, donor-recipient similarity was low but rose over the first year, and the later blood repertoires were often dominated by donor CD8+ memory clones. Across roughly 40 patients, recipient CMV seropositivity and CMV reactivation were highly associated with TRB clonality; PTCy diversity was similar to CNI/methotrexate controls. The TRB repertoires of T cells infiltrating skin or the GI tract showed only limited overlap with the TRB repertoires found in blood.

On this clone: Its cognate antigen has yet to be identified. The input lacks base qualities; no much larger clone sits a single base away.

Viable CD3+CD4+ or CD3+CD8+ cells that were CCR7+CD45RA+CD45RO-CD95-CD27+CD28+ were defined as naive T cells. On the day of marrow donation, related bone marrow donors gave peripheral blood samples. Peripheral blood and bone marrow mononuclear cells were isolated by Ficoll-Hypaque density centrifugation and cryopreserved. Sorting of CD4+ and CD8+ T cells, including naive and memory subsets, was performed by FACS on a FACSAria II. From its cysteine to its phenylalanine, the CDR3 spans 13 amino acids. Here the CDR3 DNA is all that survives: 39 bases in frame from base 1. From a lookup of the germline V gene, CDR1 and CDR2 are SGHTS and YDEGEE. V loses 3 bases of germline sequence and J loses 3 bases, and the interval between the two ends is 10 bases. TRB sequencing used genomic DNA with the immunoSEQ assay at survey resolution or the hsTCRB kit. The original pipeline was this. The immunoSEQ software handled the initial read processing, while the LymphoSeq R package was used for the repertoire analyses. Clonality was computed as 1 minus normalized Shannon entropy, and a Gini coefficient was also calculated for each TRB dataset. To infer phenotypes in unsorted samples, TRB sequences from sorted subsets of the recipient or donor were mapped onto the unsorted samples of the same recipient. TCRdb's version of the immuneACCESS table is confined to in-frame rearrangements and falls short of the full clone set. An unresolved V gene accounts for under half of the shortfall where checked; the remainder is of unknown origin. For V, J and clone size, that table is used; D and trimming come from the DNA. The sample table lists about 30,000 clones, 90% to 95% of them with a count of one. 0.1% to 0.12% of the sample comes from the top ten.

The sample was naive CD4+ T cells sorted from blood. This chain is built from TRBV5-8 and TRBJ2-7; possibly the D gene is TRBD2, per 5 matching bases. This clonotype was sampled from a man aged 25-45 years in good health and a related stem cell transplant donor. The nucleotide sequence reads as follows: TGTGCCAGCAGCTACCGGGGTGGCTACGAGCAGTACTTC. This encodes CASSYRGGYEQYF. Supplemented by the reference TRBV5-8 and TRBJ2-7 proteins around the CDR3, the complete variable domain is EAGVTQSPTHLIKTRGQQATLRCSPISGHTSVYWYQQALGLGLQFLLWYDEGEERNRGNFPPRFSGRQFPNYSSELNVNALELEDSALYLCASSYRGGYEQYFGPGTRLTVT.